This T cell receptor beta chain was documented in a study of CD8+ T cells in alopecia areata. Study-wide context: Treated patients were given oral tofacitinib, which was dosed at 5 to 10 mg twice daily. The share of scalp area affected provided the severity score for treated patients. Study results and caveats: Expanded CD8+ clones among the top 100, as well as scalp clonality, were significantly decreased by tofacitinib. The study also sequences resident alphabeta T cells of normal skin in scalp samples.

Following RNA extraction, reverse transcription yielded cDNA that acted as the sequencing template. Assay used: immunoSEQ multiplex PCR; TCRdb lists only in-frame clones, some missing. This table has about 42,000 clones, just over 65% appearing once. This sample's treatment: oral pan-JAK inhibitor, 5-10 mg twice daily. V dropped 2 bases and J dropped 0; count of bases not matched to a gene: 5. The CDR3 extends over 17 amino acids. The germline V gene has CDR1 SGHDN and CDR2 FVKESK. Note on this clone: Its antigen remains unidentified.

The V call is TRBV14, the J call TRBJ2-3; TRBD2 agrees at 10 bases. The sequenced sample was CD8+ T cells sorted from blood, obtained at week 4, from a patient treated with tofacitinib. This TCR came from a human donor with alopecia areata. CDR3 sequence reads: CASSQSAGGPSTDTQYF. The CDR3 DNA sequence: TGTGCCAGCAGCCAATCAGCGGGGGGGCCTAGCACAGATACGCAGTATTTT.